The clone carrying this TCR beta chain came up many times. TCRdb re-called clones from the PCR reads using MiXCR. The data show about 53,000 clones, 20% to 25% seen once. The entry originates in a study of metastatic and nonmetastatic thyroid tumors. Study information: Peripheral blood and tumor or nodule samples from malignant and benign thyroid patients were compared.

Among the patients, none had received any treatment before thyroid surgery. After removal of 4 bases from V and 3 bases from J, the junction contained 9 bases not matched to a gene. The germline CDR1 and CDR2 sequences are SNHLY and FYNNEI. The CDR3 extends over 16 amino acids. Sequencing used blood. The origin of this receptor is a female donor with papillary thyroid cancer or a benign thyroid nodule (not recorded which). Some clones in this sample may be carry-over from other donors' samples. The V and J genes are TRBV2 and TRBJ2-3; the match to TRBD2 covers 8 bases. CDR3: CASSGQLSGGTDTQYF. CDR3 nucleotide sequence: TGTGCCAGCAGTGGACAATTAAGCGGGGGAACAGATACGCAGTATTTT.